A single sample is the source of the 2 T cell receptor beta chains below, sequenced in a study of T cells in Graves' hyperthyroidism and ophthalmopathy. Template material for amplifying TCR beta CDR3 regions consisted of RNA transcripts. The study used the HTBI primer set for a first-round RT-PCR of the TCR CDR3. MiXCR was run by TCRdb on the multiplex PCR reads, yielding one entry per CDR3 protein. The data hold about 640,000 distinct CDR3 sequences, with 20% to 25% observed a single time. The sample consisted of blood. These receptors were collected from a man aged 30 to 39 with Graves' ophthalmopathy.

This rearrangement joins TRBV29-1 to TRBJ2-1; TRBD1 matches at 9 bases. Germline CDR1 SQVTM, CDR2 ANQGSEA. Trimming removed 6 bases from V and 5 bases from J; junction bases left unmatched: 5. This CDR3 contains 13 residues. CDR3 in DNA: TGCAGCGTCAAACGGGACAGGGACAATGAGCAGTTCTTC. This translates into CSVKRDRDNEQFF.

The rearrangement joins TRBV11-3 to TRBJ1-5; no clear D gene. CDR3 length: 17 amino acids. The V gene's germline CDR1 is SGHNT and CDR2 YENEEA. Trimming removed 1 base from V and 6 bases from J, with 19 bases in between. CDR3 sequence: CASSLVGSGSAGQPQHF. The CDR3 DNA sequence: TGTGCCAGCAGCTTAGTCGGCTCGGGCTCGGCGGGTCAGCCCCAGCATTTT.